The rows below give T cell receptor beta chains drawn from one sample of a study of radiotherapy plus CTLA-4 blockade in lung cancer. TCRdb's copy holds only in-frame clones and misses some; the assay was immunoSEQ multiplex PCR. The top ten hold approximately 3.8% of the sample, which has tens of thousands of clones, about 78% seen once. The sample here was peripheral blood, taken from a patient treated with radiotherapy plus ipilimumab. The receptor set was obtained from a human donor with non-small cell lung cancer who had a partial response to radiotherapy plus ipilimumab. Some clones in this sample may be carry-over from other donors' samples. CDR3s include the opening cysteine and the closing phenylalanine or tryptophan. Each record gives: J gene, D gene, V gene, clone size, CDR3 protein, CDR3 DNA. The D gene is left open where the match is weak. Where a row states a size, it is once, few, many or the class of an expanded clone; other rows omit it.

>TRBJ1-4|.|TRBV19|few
CASSIQGMGNEKLFF
TGTGCCAGTAGTATACAGGGAATGGGCAATGAAAAACTGTTTTTT
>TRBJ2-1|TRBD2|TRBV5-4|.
CASSLGSGSLFYNEQFF
TGTGCCAGCAGCTTAGGAAGCGGGAGTCTATTCTACAATGAGCAGTTCTTC
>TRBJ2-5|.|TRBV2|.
CASRAEGTQYF
TGTGCCAGCAGGGCGGAGGGGACCCAGTACTTC
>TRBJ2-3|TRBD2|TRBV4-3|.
CASSQGLAGAGSTDTQYF
TGCGCCAGCAGCCAAGGACTAGCGGGGGCCGGGAGCACAGATACGCAGTATTTT
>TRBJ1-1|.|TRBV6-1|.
CASSEWAEAFF
TGTGCCAGCAGTGAATGGGCGGAAGCTTTCTTT
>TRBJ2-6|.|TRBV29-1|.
CSVDGSGANVLTF
TGCAGCGTTGACGGGTCTGGGGCCAACGTCCTGACTTTC
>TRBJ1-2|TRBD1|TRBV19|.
CASSIGTGRYTF
TGTGCCAGTAGTATAGGGACAGGGCGCTACACCTTC
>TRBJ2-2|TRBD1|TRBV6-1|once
CASSRPGQGTGELFF
TGTGCCAGCAGTCGACCGGGACAGGGGACCGGGGAGCTGTTTTTT
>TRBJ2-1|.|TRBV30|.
CAWNLGPHNEQFF
TGTGCCTGGAATCTCGGTCCTCACAATGAGCAGTTCTTC
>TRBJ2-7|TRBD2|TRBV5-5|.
CASSQHDPGLAAVRLYEQYF
TGTGCCAGCAGCCAGCACGACCCGGGACTAGCGGCCGTTCGTTTATACGAGCAGTACTTC
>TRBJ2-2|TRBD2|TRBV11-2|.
CASSLSLASGELFF
TGTGCCAGCAGCCTCTCACTAGCGTCCGGGGAGCTGTTTTTT
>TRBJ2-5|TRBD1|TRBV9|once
CASSVVGTGVGDQETQYF
TGTGCCAGCAGCGTAGTTGGGACAGGGGTGGGGGACCAAGAGACCCAGTACTTC
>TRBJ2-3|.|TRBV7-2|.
CASSSIRVGTDTQYF
TGTGCCAGCAGCTCCATACGTGTAGGCACAGATACGCAGTATTTT
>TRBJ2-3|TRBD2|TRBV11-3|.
CASSPGLAGPLEDTQYF
TGTGCCAGCAGCCCGGGACTAGCGGGCCCATTGGAAGATACGCAGTATTTT
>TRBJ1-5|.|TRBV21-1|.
CASSITECPALTESNQPQHF
TGTGCCAGCAGCATAACGGAATGTCCCGCATTGACAGAAAGCAATCAGCCCCAGCATTTT
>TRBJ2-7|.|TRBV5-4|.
CASSLLGLEQYF
TGTGCCAGCAGCTTGTTGGGGCTCGAGCAGTACTTC
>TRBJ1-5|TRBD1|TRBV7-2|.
CASSRDSPRQPQHF
TGTGCCAGCAGTAGGGACAGCCCTAGGCAGCCCCAGCATTTT
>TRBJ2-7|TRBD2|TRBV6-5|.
CASIGGGASDEQYF
TGTGCCAGCATTGGGGGGGGTGCAAGCGACGAGCAGTACTTC
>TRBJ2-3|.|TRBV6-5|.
CASSHFSTDLDTQYF
TGTGCCAGCAGTCACTTTTCGACTGACTTAGATACGCAGTATTTT
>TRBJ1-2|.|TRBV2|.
CASLSNPRKVGYTF
TGTGCCAGCCTCTCTAACCCCAGGAAGGTCGGCTACACCTTC
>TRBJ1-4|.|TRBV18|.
CASSPSLEAEKLFF
TGTGCCAGCTCACCATCACTCGAGGCAGAAAAACTGTTTTTT
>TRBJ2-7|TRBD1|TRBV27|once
CASKRTGTGSYEQYF
TGTGCCAGCAAAAGAACCGGGACAGGATCCTACGAGCAGTACTTC
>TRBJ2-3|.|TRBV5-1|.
CASTPLNLPGTDTQYF
TGCGCCAGCACCCCACTAAACCTCCCTGGCACAGATACGCAGTATTTT
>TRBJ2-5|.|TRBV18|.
CASSPSYQETQYF
TGTGCCAGCTCACCCTCGTACCAAGAGACCCAGTACTTC